The sequence of this T cell receptor beta chain was determined in a study of OX40 agonist ivuxolimab in advanced cancers. TCRdb's table, derived via immunoSEQ multiplex PCR, lists solely in-frame clones and lacks some. The repertoire consists of 45,000 to 70,000 clones, with 70% to 90% occurring once and the leading ten covering 0.85% to 1%. The count of this clone is one. This clonotype was obtained from an adult with an advanced solid tumor such as melanoma, head and neck, liver or kidney cancer. The source was CD4+ or CD8+ T cells sorted from blood, collected in a trial of the OX40 agonist ivuxolimab.

CDR3 protein: CASSGTQSSYNEQFF. CDR3 bases: TGTGCCAGCAGTGGGACGCAGAGCTCCTACAATGAGCAGTTCTTC. The rearrangement uses TRBV27 and TRBJ2-1; perhaps D is TRBD1 or TRBD2 (5 bases each). The CDR3 has 15 residues. CDR1 MNHEY and CDR2 SMNVEV come from the germline V gene (reference sequence). The V and J ends lost 5 bases and 0 bases respectively, with 11 bases between them.